Listed below are T cell receptor beta chains from one sample, sequenced in a study of neurological immune-mediated disorders. In TCRdb, the 5' RACE reads were re-called with MiXCR into one record per CDR3 protein. The sample shows around 25,000 distinct CDR3 sequences, around a fifth of them seen only once. Sequenced: PBMCs. These receptors were taken from an older woman in good health. CDR3s include the opening cysteine and the closing phenylalanine or tryptophan. The D gene is left open where the match is weak. A row's size may be missing; if present it is once, few, many or a size class.

J,size,D,V,DNA,CDR3
TRBJ1-1,many,-,TRBV7-9,TGTGCCAGCAGCGAGACCAGAGGAGGGGCAGGGAACACTGAAGCTTTCTTT,CASSETRGGAGNTEAFF
TRBJ2-3,many,-,TRBV5-1,TGCGCCAGCAGCCCGAACTCCGGGGTGGATACGCAGTATTTT,CASSPNSGVDTQYF
TRBJ1-5,many,-,TRBV6-7,TGTGCCAGCAGTTACTCCTCCCCTTGGGACAAGAATCAGCCCCAGCATTTT,CASSYSSPWDKNQPQHF
TRBJ2-3,many,TRBD2,TRBV7-2,TGTGCCAGCAGCTTAACCCCTAGCGGGTCAGATACGCAGTATTTT,CASSLTPSGSDTQYF
TRBJ1-5,-,TRBD1,TRBV19,TGTGCCAGTAGTAGGACAGGGCCCAATCAGCCCCAGCATTTT,CASSRTGPNQPQHF
TRBJ1-2,many,-,TRBV5-1,TGCGCCAGCAGCTTGGGACACCCTAACTATGGCTACACCTTC,CASSLGHPNYGYTF
TRBJ1-2,-,-,TRBV18,TGTGCCAACTCACCGCCGGGCCACAGCTATGGCTACACCTTC,CANSPPGHSYGYTF
TRBJ2-7,-,-,TRBV15,TGTGCCACCAGCAGTAATTACGGGGCTAACTACGAGCAGTACTTC,CATSSNYGANYEQYF
TRBJ2-1,many,-,TRBV9,TGTGCCAGCAGCGTAGCTACCGGGGTAGGAGGCTATGAGCAGTTCTTC,CASSVATGVGGYEQFF
TRBJ2-7,many,-,TRBV29-1,TGCAGCGTGCAGGAGTCCTACGAGCAGTACTTC,CSVQESYEQYF
TRBJ2-2,many,-,TRBV7-2,TGTGCCAGCAGCCCACAAACTCCGGCCGGGGAGCTGTTTTTT,CASSPQTPAGELFF
TRBJ2-5,once,-,TRBV10-3,TGTGCCATCAGTTTCCTTCAGGGTCCGCAAGGAGAGACCCAGTACTTC,CAISFLQGPQGETQYF
TRBJ2-7,-,TRBD1,TRBV5-1,TGCGCCAGCCGAACAGGGGGACCCTCCTACGAGCAGTACTTC,CASRTGGPSYEQYF
TRBJ1-2,many,-,TRBV5-1,TGCGCCAGCAGCTTGGCCAAGGGTCCAGGAAGGTTGGATGGCTACACCTTC,CASSLAKGPGRLDGYTF
TRBJ2-1,many,-,TRBV10-3,TGTGCCATCAGTGAGTGGACAGCCTCCTCCTACAATGAGCAGTTCTTC,CAISEWTASSYNEQFF
TRBJ1-5,many,-,TRBV28,TGTGCCAGCAGTGAGCACCAGCCCCAGCATTTT,CASSEHQPQHF
TRBJ1-5,many,TRBD1,TRBV5-6,TGTGCCAGCAGCTTGGCCGACAGGGACAATCAGCCCCAGCATTTT,CASSLADRDNQPQHF
TRBJ2-5,many,TRBD1,TRBV12-3/TRBV12-4,TGTGCCAGCAGCCACAGGGGCGTCATAGAGACCCAGTACTTC,CASSHRGVIETQYF
TRBJ2-2,once,TRBD2,TRBV6-4,TGTGCCAGCAGTGGGACTAGCACCGGGGAGCTGTTTTTT,CASSGTSTGELFF
TRBJ2-2,-,TRBD1,TRBV30,TGTGCCTGGAGGCGACAGGGAGCCGGGGAGCTGTTTTTT,CAWRRQGAGELFF
TRBJ2-7,many,TRBD2,TRBV15,TGTGCCACCAGCCCCTCAGGGGCGGGGGGTTACGAGCAGTACTTC,CATSPSGAGGYEQYF
TRBJ2-7,many,-,TRBV7-3,TGTGCCAGCAGCTCTAGCGTTTCCTACGAGCAGTACTTC,CASSSSVSYEQYF
TRBJ2-7,many,TRBD2,TRBV5-1,TGCGCCAGCAGCCCTGCAAGCGGGGGCTACGAGCAGTACTTC,CASSPASGGYEQYF
TRBJ1-4,-,-,TRBV12-3/TRBV12-4,TGTGCCAGCAGTTTCCCAGGGTCATCACTGTTTTTT,CASSFPGSSLFF
TRBJ1-3,many,-,TRBV5-1,TGCGCCAGCAGCTTGATAGGCGTCCCGAGCTCTGGAAACACCATATATTTT,CASSLIGVPSSGNTIYF
TRBJ2-3,many,TRBD1,TRBV6-2/TRBV6-3,TGTGCCAGCAGTGACACAGGGGCGCAGTATTTT,CASSDTGAQYF